Below are 26 T cell receptor beta chains sequenced from a single sample in a study of blood T cell repertoires in COVID-19. The protocol was immunoSEQ multiplex PCR, while the TCRdb copy is restricted to in-frame clones and leaves out a portion. The table lists just under 70,000 clones, approximately 90% of them singletons, with more than 8% in the top ten. The sample taken for sequencing was peripheral blood. The source is a man aged 25 to 40 with acute or convalescent COVID-19.

This chain joins TRBV5-1 and TRBJ2-7; 11 nucleotides line up with TRBD2. The ends lost 0 bases at V and 7 bases at J; junction bases unmatched: 9. This CDR3 is 16 amino acids long. CDR1 and CDR2 from the germline V gene are SGHRS and YFSETQ. In nucleotides, the CDR3 is TGCGCCAGCAGCTTGGCCTTTACTAGCGGGAGTTATGAGCAGTACTTC. Its protein product is CASSLAFTSGSYEQYF. The full variable domain, with the rest looked up from reference TRBV5-1 and TRBJ2-7, is KAGVTQTPRYLIKTRGQQVTLSCSPISGHRSVSWYQQTPGQGLQFLFEYFSETQRNKGNFPGRFSGRQFSNSRSEMNVSTLELGDSALYLCASSLAFTSGSYEQYFGPGTRLTVT.

The rearrangement links TRBV4-1 to TRBJ2-3, with D unclear. The CDR3 extends over 13 amino acids. Germline V lookup: CDR1 MGHRA, CDR2 YSYEKL. The V end lost 1 base, the J end lost 12 bases, and 14 bases lay between the germline ends. The CDR3 DNA is TGCGCCAGCAGCCAAGGAGGAGCGACTCTCCAGTATTTT. Residues: CASSQGGATLQYF.

The V gene is TRBV9, the J gene TRBJ2-7, with TRBD1 matching over 10 bases. With V trimmed by 4 bases and J by 6 bases, 13 bases remained unmatched. Germline V lookup: CDR1 SGDLS, CDR2 YYNGEE. CDR3 length equals 16 residues. CDR3 DNA sequence: TGTGCCAGCAGCCACCCAAGGGGACAGGGGTTAGGCGAGCAGTACTTC. The encoded protein is CASSHPRGQGLGEQYF.

The chain is built from TRBV3-1 (or the pseudogene TRBV3-2) and TRBJ2-7, with 12 bases matching TRBD2. Germline CDR1 LGHDT, CDR2 YNNKEL (reference sequence). CDR3 length: 15 residues. V gave up 4 bases and J gave up 4 bases; unmatched junction bases: 5. The CDR3 region has the DNA TGTGCCAGCAGCCGGGGGACTAGCGGGCAGTACGAGCAGTACTTC. It translates to CASSRGTSGQYEQYF.

V usage is TRBV7-2 and J usage is TRBJ2-7, with 14 bases fitting TRBD2. V lost 5 bases, J lost 2 bases, and 2 bases stayed unmatched. Germline CDR1 and CDR2: SGHTA and FQGNSA. The CDR3 is made up of 15 amino acids. The CDR3 protein is CASSLTSGRAYEQYF. In nucleotides, the CDR3 is TGTGCCAGCAGCCTGACTAGCGGGAGGGCCTACGAGCAGTACTTC. Full variable domain (missing parts from reference TRBV7-2 and TRBJ2-7): GAGVSQSPSNKVTEKGKDVELRCDPISGHTALYWYRQSLGQGLEFLIYFQGNSAPDKSGLPSDRFSAERTGGSVSTLTIQRTQQEDSAVYLCASSLTSGRAYEQYFGPGTRLTVT.

This chain links TRBV3-1 (or the pseudogene TRBV3-2) with TRBJ2-7, with 7 bases that match TRBD1. The CDR3 extends over 17 amino acids. Losses at the gene ends were 1 base for V and 0 bases for J; bases not matched to a gene: 9. CDR1 and CDR2 from the germline V gene are LGHDT and YNNKEL (reference sequence). The CDR3 DNA sequence: TGTGCCAGCAGCCAAGGTCGGACAGGTGGGGGCTCCTACGAGCAGTACTTC. Protein: CASSQGRTGGGSYEQYF.

In this sample, this clone turned up once. The chain joins TRBV3-1 (or the pseudogene TRBV3-2) to TRBJ2-7; no reliable D call. The V gene's germline CDR1 is LGHDT and CDR2 YNNKEL (reference sequence). This CDR3 is built from 13 residues. V was pared by 2 bases and J by 5 bases, with 10 bases between. The CDR3 coding sequence is TGTGCCAGCAGCCAACGAGGTTCCGACGAGCAGTACTTC. It translates to CASSQRGSDEQYF.

The V call is TRBV6-5, the J call TRBJ2-2, with a tentative D call TRBD1 (5 bases). Germline CDR1 and CDR2: MNHEY and SVGAGI. V was cut by 2 bases and J by 4 bases, with 8 bases left in between. This CDR3 spans 14 amino acids. The CDR3 is CASSYGHSTGELFF. Written as DNA, the CDR3 is TGTGCCAGCAGTTACGGACATTCCACCGGGGAGCTGTTTTTT.

This chain's CDR3 is CASSIVRQGGTYEQYF. The CDR3 DNA follows: TGTGCCAGTAGTATCGTGCGGCAGGGGGGCACCTACGAGCAGTACTTC. V usage is TRBV19 and J usage is TRBJ2-7, with a weak D call TRBD1 (7 bases). The CDR3 runs 16 residues. V gave up 3 bases and J gave up 2 bases, with 17 bases separating them. Germline lookup yields CDR1 LNHDA and CDR2 SQIVND (reference sequence).

The gene calls are TRBV4-1 and TRBJ2-3, with 14 bases matching TRBD2. The J segment lost 4 bases and the V segment lost 4 bases, leaving 10 bases of the junction unmatched. Germline CDR1 reads MGHRA; CDR2 reads YSYEKL. The CDR3 has 18 residues. The DNA of the CDR3 is TGCGCCAGCAGCCGGACTAGCGGGAGGAGCCCGGGGGCAGATACGCAGTATTTT. Its protein is CASSRTSGRSPGADTQYF.

V is TRBV5-1 and J is TRBJ2-7; tentative D call: TRBD2 (5 bases). V was trimmed by 0 bases and J by 6 bases, leaving 16 bases between them. The CDR3 totals 15 residues. CDR1 is SGHRS, CDR2 YFSETQ, per germline. The CDR3: CASSLAEGSYGEQYF. The CDR3 nucleotides read TGCGCCAGCAGCTTGGCCGAGGGCAGCTATGGCGAGCAGTACTTC. Complete variable domain (other parts from reference TRBV5-1 and TRBJ2-7): KAGVTQTPRYLIKTRGQQVTLSCSPISGHRSVSWYQQTPGQGLQFLFEYFSETQRNKGNFPGRFSGRQFSNSRSEMNVSTLELGDSALYLCASSLAEGSYGEQYFGPGTRLTVT.

Only a few counts were recorded for this clone. Here the CDR3 reads CSASGAAGAGSSYEQYF. The CDR3 DNA reads TGCAGTGCTAGTGGTGCGGCTGGAGCGGGAAGCTCCTACGAGCAGTACTTC. The chain links TRBV20-1 to TRBJ2-7; 7 positions agree with TRBD2. CDR3 length: 17 residues. The germline CDR1 and CDR2 sequences are DFQATT and SNEGSKA (reference sequence). V dropped 3 bases and J dropped 0; count of bases not matched to a gene: 14.

The gene calls are TRBV5-4 and TRBJ2-1, with 11 bases matching TRBD2. From germline, CDR1 is SGHNT and CDR2 YYREEE (reference sequence). The CDR3 is made up of 16 amino acids. With V trimmed by 4 bases and J by 7 bases, 10 bases remained unmatched. The CDR3 sequence: CASSTMIAGGGNEQFF. CDR3 coding DNA: TGTGCCAGCAGCACTATGATAGCGGGAGGGGGTAATGAGCAGTTCTTC.

The chain carries TRBV30 and TRBJ2-3; the D gene is possibly TRBD2 (6 bases). The length of the CDR3 is 17 residues. V lost 3 bases to trimming and J lost 6 bases, with 25 bases between them. In germline, CDR1 is GTSNPN, CDR2 SVGIG (reference sequence). In DNA form, the CDR3 reads TGTGCCTGGAGCGGGATCTCGGGAGCCCACCCCGTCGATACGCAGTATTTT. Protein sequence: CAWSGISGAHPVDTQYF.

This chain uses TRBV12-1 with TRBJ2-1; the D call in the table, TRBD2, was not verified against the DNA. TRBV12-1 is a recognized pseudogene. This CDR3 region has 14 residues. CDR3 loop: CASRGGRTHVEQFF. The CDR3 coding sequence is TGTGCCAGCAGGGGCGGGAGGACCCATGTCGAGCAGTTCTTC.

The chain couples TRBV19 to TRBJ1-5, with unresolved D. Germline CDR1 and CDR2: LNHDA and SQIVND (reference sequence). This CDR3 spans 16 amino acids. Trimming removed 5 bases at V and 9 bases at J, with 23 bases between. The CDR3 coding sequence is TGTGCCAGTAGTTCTCCGCCCCCGACATTTTCACCGCCCCAGCATTTT. Its translation is CASSSPPPTFSPPQHF.

V and J are TRBV6-5 and TRBJ2-7; tentative D call: TRBD2 (6 bases). Germline values: CDR1 MNHEY, CDR2 SVGAGI. Trimming left V 3 bases short and J 3 bases short, with 12 bases between. The CDR3 is 14 residues long. Here the CDR3 reads CASSYTGTYYEQYF. The CDR3 DNA follows: TGTGCCAGCAGTTATACTGGGACTTACTACGAGCAGTACTTC.

The chain is built from TRBV7-3 and TRBJ2-6; D perhaps matches TRBD2 (6 bases). The ends were cut back, 1 base at V and 1 base at J, with 8 bases in the middle. The germline CDR1 and CDR2 sequences are SGHTA and FQGTGA. This CDR3 spans 16 amino acids. The chain's CDR3 is CASSLKAGSGANVLTF. CDR3 coding DNA: TGTGCCAGCAGCTTAAAGGCGGGGTCTGGGGCCAACGTCCTGACTTTC.

V is TRBV7-9 and J is TRBJ1-3, with 8 bases lining up with TRBD1. Losses at the gene ends were 7 bases for V and 8 bases for J; bases not matched to a gene: 7. Germline CDR1 SEHNR, CDR2 FQNEAQ (reference sequence). This CDR3 spans 13 amino acids. CDR3 in amino acids: CASTRTGRDTIYF. The CDR3 DNA follows: TGTGCCAGCACCCGGACAGGGAGAGACACCATATATTTT.

The table lists this clone with a few counts. The CDR3: CASSYTSGGSDTQYF. CDR3 DNA: TGTGCCAGCAGTTATACTAGCGGGGGGTCAGATACGCAGTATTTT. This chain joins TRBV6-2 or TRBV6-3 and TRBJ2-3; 12 positions agree with TRBD2. This CDR3 has 15 residues. V was pared by 3 bases and J by 4 bases, with 2 bases of the junction left unmatched. Per germline, CDR1 MNHEY and CDR2 SVGEGT.

The V gene is TRBV2, the J gene TRBJ1-2, with 11 positions matching TRBD1. Trimming at V came to 4 bases and at J to 6 bases, leaving 10 bases not matched to a gene. The CDR3 has 16 residues. Germline CDR1 and CDR2: SNHLY and FYNNEI. The CDR3 spells CASSGPGDRGTHGYTF. The DNA of the CDR3 is TGTGCCAGCAGTGGTCCAGGGGACAGGGGGACGCATGGCTACACCTTC.

The gene calls are TRBV4-1 and TRBJ2-7; possible D gene TRBD1, 5 bases. V was clipped by 0 bases and J by 0 bases, with 6 bases between them. CDR1 and CDR2 from the germline V gene are MGHRA and YSYEKL. The CDR3 has 14 amino acids. The CDR3 DNA reads TGCGCCAGCAGCCAAGATGACAGCTCCTACGAGCAGTACTTC. This codes for CASSQDDSSYEQYF.

This chain connects TRBV15 to TRBJ2-7, with 7 bases matching TRBD2. This CDR3 is 15 amino acids long. V shed 1 base, J shed 4 bases, and the junction held 7 bases outside the gene matches. The germline gives CDR1 LNHNV, CDR2 YYDKDF (reference sequence). CDR3 in DNA: TGTGCCACCAGCAGAGCTCCGGGACTAACATACGAGCAGTACTTC. Its protein is CATSRAPGLTYEQYF.

This chain joins TRBV12-2 and TRBJ2-6; the D segment call TRBD2 is taken from the table without a DNA check. TRBV12-2 is marked as a pseudogene. There are 22 residues in the CDR3. CDR3 residues: CASRLGYGTSGRALSGANVLTF. In nucleotides, the CDR3 is TGTGCAAGTCGCTTAGGGTACGGGACTAGCGGGAGGGCCCTCTCTGGGGCCAACGTCCTGACTTTC.

The chain employs TRBV19 and TRBJ1-6; TRBD1 aligns across 7 bases. This CDR3 contains 15 residues. The J segment lost 5 bases and the V segment lost 5 bases, leaving 6 bases of the junction unmatched. The germline V gene encodes CDR1 LNHDA and CDR2 SQIVND (reference sequence). The CDR3 protein is CASSSDRTNNSPLHF. The CDR3 DNA reads TGTGCCAGTAGTTCGGACAGGACCAATAATTCACCCCTCCACTTT.

The chain couples TRBV6-5 to TRBJ1-1, with 8 nucleotides matching TRBD1. J was trimmed by 6 bases and V by 7 bases; bases with no gene match: 7. The CDR3 loop spans 13 amino acids. Germline loops: CDR1 MNHEY, CDR2 SVGAGI. The CDR3 spells CASTDRVQAEAFF. The CDR3 DNA reads as TGTGCCAGCACGGACAGGGTACAGGCTGAAGCTTTCTTT.